The source of this T cell receptor (beta chain) is a study of human T cells and chemical hapten exposure. Regarding the study as a whole: Expanded TCRs clustered into significantly more large CDR3 similarity groups than controls, the analysis revealed.

Time point reported: patch test 3, about 24 weeks after DPC sensitization. Sample treatment: therapeutic diphenylcyclopropenone sensitization with weekly scalp DPC. V was pared by 4 bases and J by 11 bases, with 11 bases of the junction left unmatched. Germline CDR1 SGHRS, CDR2 YFSETQ. CDR3 length: 14 residues. Note on this clonotype: The antigen is unknown.

TCRdb analysed the RACE reads with MiXCR anew, one entry per CDR3 protein. Of 100,000 or so distinct CDR3 sequences in the sample, approximately 36% were seen once. Sequenced here: whole blood, sampled in connection with sensitization to the hapten diphenylcyclopropenone (DPC). This chain uses TRBV5-1 with TRBJ1-1, with 10 bases identical to TRBD1. The TCR sequence derives from a middle-aged man with alopecia areata. Some clones in this sample may be carry-over from other donors' samples. The CDR3 nucleotides read TGCGCCAGCAGCGAGGGACAGGGGACGGGATCCGCTTTCTTT. It specifies CASSEGQGTGSAFF. The full variable domain, completed using reference TRBV5-1 and TRBJ1-1, is KAGVTQTPRYLIKTRGQQVTLSCSPISGHRSVSWYQQTPGQGLQFLFEYFSETQRNKGNFPGRFSGRQFSNSRSEMNVSTLELGDSALYLCASSEGQGTGSAFFGQGTRLTVV.